The 28 T cell receptor beta chains below come from one sample, sequenced in a study of T cells in Graves' hyperthyroidism and ophthalmopathy. Authors of the study amplified TCR beta CDR3 regions from RNA transcripts. A first-round RT-PCR of the TCR CDR3 used the HTBI primer set. TCRdb independently ran MiXCR on the multiplex PCR reads; one entry per CDR3 protein. The sample shows about 600,000 distinct CDR3 sequences, 12% to 15% of them seen only once. Source material: blood. Every receptor here comes from a woman aged 18-29 years with Graves' ophthalmopathy.

This chain connects TRBV29-1 to TRBJ2-5, with D perhaps TRBD2 (6 bases). This CDR3 spans 13 amino acids. Deletions cut 4 bases from V and 4 bases from J, with 13 bases between. Germline loops: CDR1 SQVTM, CDR2 ANQGSEA. The CDR3 coding sequence is TGCAGCGTTGCGCCCCAGCGGGTAGAGACCCAGTACTTC. It specifies CSVAPQRVETQYF.

This clonotype was counted between two and nine times. This chain uses TRBV3-1 with TRBJ2-1; perhaps TRBD2 as D (7 bases). CDR1 is LGHDT and CDR2 is YNNKEL in the germline V gene (reference sequence). The CDR3 sequence is 17 residues long. V dropped 5 bases and J dropped 3 bases, with 20 bases sitting between them. CDR3 loop: CASSSIARGGGYNEQFF. As DNA, the CDR3 is TGTGCCAGCAGCTCTATTGCTCGGGGAGGGGGCTACAATGAGCAGTTCTTC.

In its sample, this clonotype was seen many times. The chain combines TRBV12-3 or TRBV12-4 with TRBJ2-7; 9 bases agree with TRBD1. The trim removed 5 bases at V and 5 bases at J, leaving 10 bases unmatched. The CDR3 runs to 15 residues. The CDR3 spells CASSGDREIGDEQYF. In DNA form, the CDR3 reads TGTGCCAGCAGTGGGGACAGGGAGATTGGAGACGAGCAGTACTTC.

This clonotype was counted many times. V is TRBV7-2 and J is TRBJ2-2, with 8 bases identical to TRBD2. CDR3 length: 15 residues. The junction had 6 bases not matched to a gene; V was cut back by 2 bases and J by 7 bases. From germline, CDR1 is SGHTA and CDR2 FQGNSA. The CDR3 region is CASSLLAGIGGELFF. CDR3 bases: TGTGCCAGCAGCTTATTAGCGGGAATCGGCGGGGAGCTGTTTTTT. Full variable domain (remainder filled in from reference TRBV7-2 and TRBJ2-2): GAGVSQSPSNKVTEKGKDVELRCDPISGHTALYWYRQSLGQGLEFLIYFQGNSAPDKSGLPSDRFSAERTGGSVSTLTIQRTQQEDSAVYLCASSLLAGIGGELFFGEGSRLTVL.

Many counts were recorded for this clonotype. The chain uses TRBV13 and TRBJ2-3; 11 positions match TRBD2. The length of the CDR3 is 16 residues. Trimming removed 4 bases from V and 2 bases from J; junction bases left unmatched: 5. Per the germline V gene, CDR1 is PRHDT and CDR2 is FYEKMQ (reference sequence). The DNA for the CDR3 is TGTGCCAGCAGCTCCCGGGGACTAGCGGCCACAGATACGCAGTATTTT. Translated: CASSSRGLAATDTQYF.

This clonotype was counted at least ten times. The J gene is TRBJ2-7, the V gene TRBV6-5, with 9 positions matching TRBD1. Germline-derived CDR1 and CDR2 are MNHEY and SVGAGI. The ends lost 0 bases at V and 4 bases at J; junction bases unmatched: 4. The CDR3 is 15 residues long. DNA of the CDR3: TGTGCCAGCAGTTACTCGACAGGGGGAGGGTACGAGCAGTACTTC. Encoded protein: CASSYSTGGGYEQYF.

This rearrangement joins TRBV28 to TRBJ2-2; possible D gene TRBD1, 6 bases. The germline V gene encodes CDR1 MDHEN and CDR2 SYDVKM. CDR3 size: 16 residues. Trimming removed 6 bases from V and 0 bases from J, with 14 bases in between. CDR3 region: CASSSGQPANTGELFF. The CDR3 DNA follows: TGTGCCAGCAGCTCAGGACAGCCCGCGAACACCGGGGAGCTGTTTTTT.

This clonotype was recorded many times. The J gene is TRBJ2-5, the V gene TRBV12-3 or TRBV12-4, with TRBD2 matching 16 bases. V shed 6 bases and J 0 bases; nucleotides not matched to a gene: 4. This CDR3 region has 17 residues. The CDR3 DNA sequence: TGTGCCAGCAGATCCGGGACTAGCGGGGGGGACCAAGAGACCCAGTACTTC. Protein sequence: CASRSGTSGGDQETQYF.

In its sample, this clonotype was seen a few times. The rearrangement uses TRBV4-1 and TRBJ1-5, with D perhaps TRBD1 (6 bases). CDR1 is MGHRA, CDR2 YSYEKL, per germline. V lost 0 bases to trimming and J lost 12 bases, with 12 bases between them. The CDR3 length is 13 residues. The CDR3 here is CASSQDLETGQHF. The CDR3 nucleotides read TGCGCCAGCAGCCAAGATCTGGAGACAGGCCAGCATTTT.

The gene calls are TRBV20-1 and TRBJ2-1, with D possibly TRBD2 on 5 matching bases. The V and J ends lost 1 base and 4 bases respectively, with 11 bases between them. This CDR3 spans 14 amino acids. Germline V gene lookup returns CDR1 DFQATT and CDR2 SNEGSKA (reference sequence). CDR3 loop: CSARVRGSYNEQFF. The CDR3 region has the DNA TGCAGTGCTAGAGTACGGGGATCGTACAATGAGCAGTTCTTC.

This clonotype was found many times. The CDR3 DNA reads as TGTGCCACCTCAAACTCGGGACTTAACACCGGGGAGCTGTTTTTT. Translation: CATSNSGLNTGELFF. The chain recombines TRBV24-1 with TRBJ2-2; TRBD2 is a possible D gene (6 bases). Germline assignment: CDR1 KGHDR and CDR2 SFDVKD. This CDR3 is 15 amino acids long. V lost 9 bases and J lost 2, with 15 bases in between.

Concerning this clonotype: This may be a read error, as it is one base from a much larger clone. No conserved phenylalanine or tryptophan ends this CDR3, so it is likely a read error. V usage is TRBV7-2 and J usage is TRBJ2-3; D is undetermined. The germline gives CDR1 SGHTA, CDR2 FQGNSA. The CDR3 totals 14 residues. V lost 5 bases, J lost 1 base, and 10 bases lay in between. In DNA form, the CDR3 reads TGTGCCAGCAGCACTACGGGCCGCACAGATACGCAGTATTCT. Its translation is CASSTTGRTDTQYS.

A word on this clonotype: This may stem from a read error, because a much larger clone lies one nucleotide away. The V call is TRBV24-1, the J call TRBJ2-7; D is ambiguous. With 3 bases removed from V and 1 base from J, the gap between germline ends came to 18 bases. The CDR3 contains 17 residues. Germline CDR1 is KGHDR and CDR2 is SFDVKD. The CDR3 DNA follows: TGTGCCACCAGTGATCCACTTGACGGCCTAGGGTCCTACGAGCAGTACTTC. Protein product: CATSDPLDGLGSYEQYF.

This clonotype came up many times. V usage is TRBV9 and J usage is TRBJ2-5, with D possibly being TRBD2 (6 bases). This CDR3 is 16 amino acids long. CDR1 SGDLS and CDR2 YYNGEE come from the germline V gene. The V end lost 3 bases, the J end lost 5 bases, and 20 bases lay between the germline ends. As DNA, the CDR3 is TGTGCCAGCAGCGCCGCGGGACCACTGGAAGTGGAGACCCAGTACTTC. Translated: CASSAAGPLEVETQYF.

A few counts support this clonotype. The J gene is TRBJ1-4, the V gene TRBV15; 7 bases fit TRBD1. Germline V lookup: CDR1 LNHNV, CDR2 YYDKDF (reference sequence). The V gene end was trimmed by 3 bases and the J gene end by 8 bases; junction bases not matched to a gene: 6. This CDR3 has 14 amino acids. The CDR3 coding sequence is TGTGCCACCAGCAGCAGGGGGTTAGGAGAAAAACTGTTTTTT. Amino acid sequence: CATSSRGLGEKLFF.

The chain couples TRBV2 to TRBJ2-2; 8 bases are a match to TRBD1. CDR3 length equals 16 residues. V gave up 8 bases and J gave up 7 bases; unmatched junction bases: 15. CDR1 and CDR2 from the germline V gene are SNHLY and FYNNEI. The CDR3 DNA reads TGTGCCAGCCGTCAAGGCCGAGGACAGGGTGTCGGGGAGCTGTTTTTT. Its protein is CASRQGRGQGVGELFF.

The J gene is TRBJ1-3, the V gene TRBV7-9; TRBD1 might be the D (5 bases). The germline CDR1 and CDR2 sequences are SEHNR and FQNEAQ (reference sequence). The CDR3 runs to 14 residues. Trimming removed 5 bases from V and 4 bases from J, with 12 bases in between. This CDR3 reads CASSPRDSGNTIYF. The CDR3 DNA sequence: TGTGCCAGCAGCCCGAGGGACTCAGGAAACACCATATATTTT. Combining the CDR3 with reference TRBV7-9 and TRBJ1-3 gives the whole variable domain DTGVSQNPRHKITKRGQNVTFRCDPISEHNRLYWYRQTLGQGPEFLTYFQNEAQLEKSRLLSDRFSAERPKGSFSTLEIQRTEQGDSAMYLCASSPRDSGNTIYFGEGSWLTVV.

In regard to this clonotype: Since a much larger clone is just one base distant, this may be a read error. This chain uses TRBV27 with TRBJ1-5; 7 bases line up with TRBD1. Germline V gene data show CDR1 as MNHEY and CDR2 as SMNVEV (reference sequence). V shed 5 bases and J 1 base; nucleotides not matched to a gene: 2. CDR3 length: 14 amino acids. Written as DNA, the CDR3 is TGTGCCAGCAGTGCGGGACAGAGCAATCAGCCCCAGCATTTT. Its translation: CASSAGQSNQPQHF.

This clonotype was observed many times. The CDR3 region is CASSLIETGGKETQYF. The CDR3 nucleotides are TGTGCCAGCAGCTTAATAGAGACAGGGGGGAAAGAGACCCAGTACTTC. The rearrangement joins TRBV7-2 to TRBJ2-5, with 9 bases lining up with TRBD1. Germline V CDR1 and CDR2: SGHTA, FQGNSA. Trimming cost V 2 bases and J 3 bases; bases outside gene matches: 7. CDR3 length equals 16 residues.

This clonotype has at least ten counts. The V call is TRBV20-1, the J call TRBJ2-3, with D possibly TRBD2 on 6 matching bases. The CDR3 runs to 13 residues. Trimming cost V 3 bases and J 6 bases, with 13 bases left between them. Germline V gene lookup returns CDR1 DFQATT and CDR2 SNEGSKA (reference sequence). CDR3 sequence: CSARKVGGDTQYF. The CDR3 region has the DNA TGCAGTGCTAGGAAGGTTGGAGGGGATACGCAGTATTTT.

This clonotype was counted only a few times. This chain links TRBV2 with TRBJ1-5, with TRBD1 matching 10 bases. CDR3 length: 13 residues. Per germline, CDR1 SNHLY and CDR2 FYNNEI. Losses at the gene ends were 6 bases for V and 7 bases for J; bases not matched to a gene: 3. CDR3 bases: TGTGCCAGCAGGGGACAGGGGCAGCAGCCCCAGCATTTT. Encoded protein: CASRGQGQQPQHF.

This clonotype was seen many times. The chain carries TRBV10-2 and TRBJ2-5, with TRBD2 matching over 7 bases. V lost 1 base and J lost 5; bases outside the gene matches: 4. CDR1 is WSHSY and CDR2 is SAAADI in the germline V gene. This CDR3 has 14 amino acids. In DNA form, the CDR3 reads TGCGCCAGCAGTGAGTGGGGAGCGGGGGAGACCCAGTACTTC. Translated: CASSEWGAGETQYF.

This clonotype was counted ten times or more. This rearrangement joins TRBV2 to TRBJ1-6; TRBD1 might be the D (5 bases). The CDR3 spans 17 residues. Germline CDR1 and CDR2: SNHLY and FYNNEI. V was trimmed by 1 base and J by 0 bases, leaving 10 bases between them. This chain's CDR3 is CASSEEGTISYNSPLHF. The CDR3 coding sequence is TGTGCCAGCAGTGAAGAGGGGACCATCTCCTATAATTCACCCCTCCACTTT.

At least ten counts were recorded for this clonotype. The chain carries TRBV12-5 and TRBJ2-5, with 13 positions matching TRBD2. Germline lookup yields CDR1 LGHNT and CDR2 FRNRAP. This CDR3 is built from 19 residues. The V gene end was trimmed by 6 bases and the J gene end by 1 base; junction bases not matched to a gene: 14. The CDR3 DNA reads as TGTGCTAGTGGCTTCCCGGGACTAGCGGGACCCGTTCTCCAAGAGACCCAGTACTTC. It translates to CASGFPGLAGPVLQETQYF.

The rearrangement joins TRBV9 to TRBJ2-1; 14 bases fit TRBD2. This CDR3 has 16 amino acids. V lost 3 bases and J lost 7; bases outside the gene matches: 6. Germline assignment: CDR1 SGDLS and CDR2 YYNGEE. The CDR3 is CASSERRLAGGNEQFF. The DNA of the CDR3 is TGTGCCAGCAGCGAGAGAAGACTAGCGGGAGGGAATGAGCAGTTCTTC.

The rearrangement links TRBV18 to TRBJ1-1; possible D gene TRBD1, 5 bases. Germline V gene sequence: CDR1 KGHSH, CDR2 LQKENI. This CDR3 contains 17 residues. Trimming took 3 bases from V and 3 from J, leaving 20 bases between them. CDR3 sequence: CASSPGTVGPRDTEAFF. The CDR3 bases are TGTGCCAGCTCACCCGGGACGGTGGGCCCGCGAGACACTGAAGCTTTCTTT. Drawing the rest from reference TRBV18 and TRBJ1-1, the complete variable domain is NAGVMQNPRHLVRRRGQEARLRCSPMKGHSHVYWYRQLPEEGLKFMVYLQKENIIDESGMPKERFSAEFPKEGPSILRIQQVVRGDSAAYFCASSPGTVGPRDTEAFFGQGTRLTVV.

This clonotype was counted ten times or more. The CDR3 reads CSVERGQGFTYEQYF. The CDR3 DNA sequence: TGCAGCGTCGAAAGGGGACAGGGGTTTACCTACGAGCAGTACTTC. This sequence joins TRBV29-1 and TRBJ2-7, with 10 bases matching TRBD1. Germline values: CDR1 SQVTM, CDR2 ANQGSEA. The V segment lost 6 bases and the J segment 2 bases; nucleotides outside the gene matches: 10. The CDR3 sequence is 15 residues long.

This clonotype was counted only a few times. This sequence joins TRBV20-1 and TRBJ2-1; 15 positions agree with TRBD2. Germline lookup yields CDR1 DFQATT and CDR2 SNEGSKA (reference sequence). This CDR3 is 15 amino acids long. Trimming took 5 bases from V and 2 from J; bases not matched to a gene: 1. CDR3 bases: TGCAGTGCTGGGACTAGCGGGAGGACCTACAATGAGCAGTTCTTC. It yields the protein CSAGTSGRTYNEQFF.